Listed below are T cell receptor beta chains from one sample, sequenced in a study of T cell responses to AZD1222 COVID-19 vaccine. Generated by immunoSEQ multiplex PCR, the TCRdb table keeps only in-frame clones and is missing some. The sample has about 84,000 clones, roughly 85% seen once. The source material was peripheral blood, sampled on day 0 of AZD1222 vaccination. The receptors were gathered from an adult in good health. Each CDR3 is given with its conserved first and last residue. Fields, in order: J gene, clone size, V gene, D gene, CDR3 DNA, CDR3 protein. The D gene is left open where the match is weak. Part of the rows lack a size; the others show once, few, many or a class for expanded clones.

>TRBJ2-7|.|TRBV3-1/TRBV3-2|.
TGTGCCAGCAGCCAGGGAAACAGGGTACGGCAGTACTTC
CASSQGNRVRQYF
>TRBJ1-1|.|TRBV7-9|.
TGTGCCAGCAGCCCCGCGACAGCGAACACTGAAGCTTTCTTT
CASSPATANTEAFF
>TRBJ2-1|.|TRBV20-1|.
TGCAGTGCTAGTATCGGTGGGGCTTACAATGAGCAGTTCTTC
CSASIGGAYNEQFF
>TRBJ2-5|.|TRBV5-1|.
TGCGCCAGCAGCTTGGCCAATACCCAAGAGACCCAGTACTTC
CASSLANTQETQYF
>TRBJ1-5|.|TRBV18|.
TGTGCCAGCTCACCCAGGCAGCGGTTAGGCCAGCCCCAGCATTTT
CASSPRQRLGQPQHF
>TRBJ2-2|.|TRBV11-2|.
TGTGCCAGCAGCTCTCTTAGCGGATTTAACACCGGGGAGCTGTTTTTT
CASSSLSGFNTGELFF
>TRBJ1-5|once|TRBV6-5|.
TGTGCCAGCAGTAGGGGGGATAGCAATCAGCCCCAGCATTTT
CASSRGDSNQPQHF
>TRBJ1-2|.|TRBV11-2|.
TGTGCCAGCAGCCCGGCGGAAGGCGGGTATGATGGCTACACCTTC
CASSPAEGGYDGYTF
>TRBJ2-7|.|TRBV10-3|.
TGTGCCATCAGCCTACGCGACAGAGACGAGCAGTACTTC
CAISLRDRDEQYF
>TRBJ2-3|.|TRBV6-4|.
TGTGCCAGCAGTGAAGCGTGGGCCACAGATACGCAGTATTTT
CASSEAWATDTQYF
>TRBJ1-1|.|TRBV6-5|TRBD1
TGTGCCAGCAGTCCCTCGACAGGGAGGTACACTGAAGCTTTCTTT
CASSPSTGRYTEAFF
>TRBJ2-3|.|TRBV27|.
TGTGCCAGCAGCCCCGTACGGCCCAGCACAGATACGCAGTATTTT
CASSPVRPSTDTQYF
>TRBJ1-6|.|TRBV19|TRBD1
TGTGCCAGTAGTCCCCGACAGGGTGTAGATTCACCCCTCCACTTT
CASSPRQGVDSPLHF
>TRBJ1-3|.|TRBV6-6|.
TGTGCCAGCAGTTTGACCGGTCTAAACTCTGGAAACACCATATATTTT
CASSLTGLNSGNTIYF
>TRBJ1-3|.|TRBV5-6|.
TGTGCCAGCAGCTTGGGCCCGGGGACTGGAAACACCATATATTTT
CASSLGPGTGNTIYF
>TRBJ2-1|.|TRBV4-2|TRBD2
TGTGCCAGCAGCCAACATCCCGGGACTAGCGTTGAGCAGTTCTTC
CASSQHPGTSVEQFF
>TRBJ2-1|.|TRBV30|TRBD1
TGTGCCTGGACCCTGGGACAGGGGTACAATGAGCAGTTCTTC
CAWTLGQGYNEQFF
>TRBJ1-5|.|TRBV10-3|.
TGTGCCATCAGTGAGTCGGGAAGGACAAATCAGCCCCAGCATTTT
CAISESGRTNQPQHF
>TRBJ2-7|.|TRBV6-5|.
TGTGCCAGCAGTTACTCAGGGCGTAGCCACTACGAGCAGTACTTC
CASSYSGRSHYEQYF
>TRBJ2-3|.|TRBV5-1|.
TGCGCCAGCAGCTTGGTGGGACACGACACAGATACGCAGTATTTT
CASSLVGHDTDTQYF
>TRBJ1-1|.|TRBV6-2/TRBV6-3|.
TGTGCCAGCAGCCCATTGCGACAGACCATGAACACTGAAGCTTTCTTT
CASSPLRQTMNTEAFF
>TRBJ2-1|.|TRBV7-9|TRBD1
TGTGCCAGCAGCTTATACGGGACAGGGGTCTCGGATGAGCAGTTCTTC
CASSLYGTGVSDEQFF
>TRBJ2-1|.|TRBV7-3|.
TGTGCCAGCAGCACTTTTAAGGGGTCCTACAATGAGCAGTTCTTC
CASSTFKGSYNEQFF
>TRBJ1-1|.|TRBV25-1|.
TGTGCCAGCAGTGTAGGGTACCTCGGCCGAGCTTTCTTT
CASSVGYLGRAFF
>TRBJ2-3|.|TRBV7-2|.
TGTGCCAGCAGCGGGAGACGGAGCAATCGTACGCAGTATTTT
CASSGRRSNRTQYF
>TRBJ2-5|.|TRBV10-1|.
TGCGCCAGCAGTGATGGGGTGACCCAGTACTTC
CASSDGVTQYF
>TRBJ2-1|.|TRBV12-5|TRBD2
TGTGCTAGTGGTTTAGGACTAGCTTCCTACAATGAGCAGTTCTTC
CASGLGLASYNEQFF
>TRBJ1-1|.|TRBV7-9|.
TGTGCCAGCAGCTTAGTTCAGGGCCCGGGAGCTTTCTTT
CASSLVQGPGAFF
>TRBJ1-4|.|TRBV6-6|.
TGTGCCAGCAGAGGGAAACAGGGCTCGGCTAATGAAAAACTGTTTTTT
CASRGKQGSANEKLFF
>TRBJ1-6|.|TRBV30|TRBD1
TGTGCCTGGAGAGGTACACAGGGGTTGGATTCACCCCTCCACTTT
CAWRGTQGLDSPLHF
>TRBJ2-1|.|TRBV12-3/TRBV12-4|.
TGTGCCAGCAGTTTATCTCCCCTGGAGCAGTTCTTC
CASSLSPLEQFF
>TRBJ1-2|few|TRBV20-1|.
TGCAGTGCTAGTACTGGAATTTTTAACTATGGCTACACCTTC
CSASTGIFNYGYTF
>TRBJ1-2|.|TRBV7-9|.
TGTGCCAGCAGCTTGGGTGCCCAGGGAAATGGCTACACCTTC
CASSLGAQGNGYTF
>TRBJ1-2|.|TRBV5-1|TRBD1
TGCGCCAGCAGCTTTTTTACAGGGGATCTTGGCTACACCTTC
CASSFFTGDLGYTF
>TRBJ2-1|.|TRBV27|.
TGTGCCAGAGCGACAGTCTACAATGAGCAGTTCTTC
CARATVYNEQFF
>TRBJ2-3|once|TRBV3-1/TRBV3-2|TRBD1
TGTACCAGCAGCCAACCCGGACAGGGCCTGCATACGCAGTATTTT
CTSSQPGQGLHTQYF
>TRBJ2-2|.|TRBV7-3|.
TGTGCCAGCAGCCGGGACGGAAACACCGGGGAGCTGTTTTTT
CASSRDGNTGELFF
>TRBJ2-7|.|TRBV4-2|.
TGTGCCAGCAGCCTACCAATGGGGCAGGGATTGGGCGAGCAGTACTTC
CASSLPMGQGLGEQYF
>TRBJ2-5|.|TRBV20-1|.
TGCAGTGCTAGGGGTGAAGTGACCCAGTACTTC
CSARGEVTQYF
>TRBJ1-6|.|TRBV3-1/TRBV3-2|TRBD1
TGTGCCAGCAGCCAAGGGGTAACCGGGACAGTAAATTCACCCCTCCACTTT
CASSQGVTGTVNSPLHF
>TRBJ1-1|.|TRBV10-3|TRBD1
TGTGCCATCAGTGAGTCCCCAGGGGGCGTCACTGAAGCTTTCTTT
CAISESPGGVTEAFF
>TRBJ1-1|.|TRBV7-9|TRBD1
TGTGCCAGCAGCTTCTCCTGGACAGGGGGCAACACTGAAGCTTTCTTT
CASSFSWTGGNTEAFF
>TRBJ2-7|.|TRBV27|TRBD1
TGTGCCAGCAGTCGGACAGGGGCCACCTACGAGCAGTACTTC
CASSRTGATYEQYF
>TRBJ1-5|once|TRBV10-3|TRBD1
TGTGCCATCAGTGAGTCGCCCGGACAGGTCCGTCAGCCCCAGCATTTT
CAISESPGQVRQPQHF
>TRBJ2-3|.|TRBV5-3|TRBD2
TGTGCCAGAGTCCTCCGGGAGGGGGAGGATACGCAGTATTTT
CARVLREGEDTQYF
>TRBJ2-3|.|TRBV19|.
TGTGCCAGTAGTATACTAGGACTAATAGATACGCAGTATTTT
CASSILGLIDTQYF